This T cell receptor beta chain was identified in a study of T cell repertoires in cytomegalovirus infection. Points from the study as a whole: CMV-specific TCR beta clonotypes restricted by HLA-C dominated the ex vivo response.

TCRdb re-called the reads through MiXCR, storing one row per CDR3 protein. The repertoire has about 530,000 distinct CDR3 sequences, around 27% of them found once; the top ten carry approximately 13%. In the case of this clonotype: The antigen remains undetermined.

Germline V gene sequence: CDR1 MNHEY, CDR2 SVGEGT. V was pared by 0 bases and J by 3 bases, with 0 bases of the junction left unmatched. The CDR3 contains 14 residues. The sample consisted of PBMCs. The chain combines TRBV6-2 or TRBV6-3 with TRBJ2-5, with 8 bases matching TRBD2. The sequence derives from a human donor in good health (CMV status not recorded). Some clones in this sample may be carry-over from other donors' samples. CDR3 in amino acids: CASSYSTSEETQYF. The CDR3 DNA sequence: TGTGCCAGCAGTTACTCGACTAGCGAAGAGACCCAGTACTTC.